This TCR beta chain was found in a study of blood T cell repertoires in COVID-19 (dated by TCRdb to the early 2020s). About the study as a whole: Recovered participants in ImmuneRACE Cohort 3 were defined as having two consecutive negative NP/OP PCR tests, clearance from a healthcare professional, or resolution of symptoms. The material from the prospective study consisted of cDNA or gDNA derived from T cells, B-cell-depleted T cells, or PBMCs. The collaborator samples originated in the United States, Italy and Spain and spanned the acute and convalescent phases of COVID-19. HLA class I and class II types, where available, came from metadata supplied by the sample provider rather than from assay-based typing. The repertoires were made available in a free public database intended to serve as a resource for research on the immune response to SARS-CoV-2. Sample metadata almost always included a de-identified subject ID, COVID-19 status, age in years and sex. The samples were drawn from the first 160 participants of the ongoing ImmuneRACE study and from 1,254 subjects provided by 6 global collaborators. The dataset comprised deeply sampled blood TCRbeta repertoires from subjects exposed to, actively infected with, or recovered from COVID-19.

Participants in the prospective study were enrolled through a virtual design, were aged roughly 18 to 100 years, and lived in roughly 24 United States geographic areas. Cohort assignment in the prospective study relied on participant-reported clinical history from a screening survey and a study questionnaire. Each participant in the prospective study had whole blood, serum and a nasopharyngeal or oropharyngeal swab collected by mobile phlebotomists. Additional blood draws and questionnaires over an approximately two-month period could optionally be provided by prospective study participants. Prospective study blood samples were shipped either frozen or at room temperature before DNA extraction. With respect to this clone: Its specific antigen is unknown. No base quality information exists; no much larger clone differs at one position.

Relative to germline, V is 2 bases shorter and J is 3 bases shorter, with 12 bases between their ends. CDR1 and CDR2, per the germline V gene, are MNHEY and SVGAGI. CDR3 length: 15 amino acids, cysteine to phenylalanine. Only the CDR3 DNA is retained, 45 bases long and in frame from the first base. TCRbeta CDR3 regions were amplified from genomic DNA using the immunoSEQ Assay, a bias-controlled multiplex PCR. Processing in the source paper ran as follows. Within the assay, amplification of reference gene primers was used to estimate how many nucleated cells each sample contained. To quantify the absolute abundance of each unique TCRbeta CDR3 rearrangement, sequence reads were collapsed and filtered. Productive Simpson clonality was computed per sample as the square root of Simpson's diversity index over productive rearrangements. Here the immuneACCESS table is served through TCRdb, limited to in-frame sequences with V and J called. Missing clones are a known gap in these copies; in checked studies unresolved V genes cover under half, and the rest lacks a known reason. V, J and clone size are taken as reported in that table, and D and trimming were inferred from the DNA itself. Present in this sample are more than 200,000 clones, more than 75% of which were seen just once. The top ten hold less than 8% of the sample.

Paper-wide results and their limitations: The quantity of clinical and demographic metadata differed by source and by participant and was supplied without curation.

This receptor was taken from a man aged 25-45 years in a cohort exposed to, infected with or recovered from COVID-19 (not recorded which). The receptor chain draws on TRBV6-5 and TRBJ2-3; the D gene remains uncertain. The sample was PBMCs or T cells enriched from blood (not recorded which). The nucleotide sequence is given as TGTGCCAGCAGTTACGACGTCGGAGCAACAGATACGCAGTATTTT. It translates to CASSYDVGATDTQYF.